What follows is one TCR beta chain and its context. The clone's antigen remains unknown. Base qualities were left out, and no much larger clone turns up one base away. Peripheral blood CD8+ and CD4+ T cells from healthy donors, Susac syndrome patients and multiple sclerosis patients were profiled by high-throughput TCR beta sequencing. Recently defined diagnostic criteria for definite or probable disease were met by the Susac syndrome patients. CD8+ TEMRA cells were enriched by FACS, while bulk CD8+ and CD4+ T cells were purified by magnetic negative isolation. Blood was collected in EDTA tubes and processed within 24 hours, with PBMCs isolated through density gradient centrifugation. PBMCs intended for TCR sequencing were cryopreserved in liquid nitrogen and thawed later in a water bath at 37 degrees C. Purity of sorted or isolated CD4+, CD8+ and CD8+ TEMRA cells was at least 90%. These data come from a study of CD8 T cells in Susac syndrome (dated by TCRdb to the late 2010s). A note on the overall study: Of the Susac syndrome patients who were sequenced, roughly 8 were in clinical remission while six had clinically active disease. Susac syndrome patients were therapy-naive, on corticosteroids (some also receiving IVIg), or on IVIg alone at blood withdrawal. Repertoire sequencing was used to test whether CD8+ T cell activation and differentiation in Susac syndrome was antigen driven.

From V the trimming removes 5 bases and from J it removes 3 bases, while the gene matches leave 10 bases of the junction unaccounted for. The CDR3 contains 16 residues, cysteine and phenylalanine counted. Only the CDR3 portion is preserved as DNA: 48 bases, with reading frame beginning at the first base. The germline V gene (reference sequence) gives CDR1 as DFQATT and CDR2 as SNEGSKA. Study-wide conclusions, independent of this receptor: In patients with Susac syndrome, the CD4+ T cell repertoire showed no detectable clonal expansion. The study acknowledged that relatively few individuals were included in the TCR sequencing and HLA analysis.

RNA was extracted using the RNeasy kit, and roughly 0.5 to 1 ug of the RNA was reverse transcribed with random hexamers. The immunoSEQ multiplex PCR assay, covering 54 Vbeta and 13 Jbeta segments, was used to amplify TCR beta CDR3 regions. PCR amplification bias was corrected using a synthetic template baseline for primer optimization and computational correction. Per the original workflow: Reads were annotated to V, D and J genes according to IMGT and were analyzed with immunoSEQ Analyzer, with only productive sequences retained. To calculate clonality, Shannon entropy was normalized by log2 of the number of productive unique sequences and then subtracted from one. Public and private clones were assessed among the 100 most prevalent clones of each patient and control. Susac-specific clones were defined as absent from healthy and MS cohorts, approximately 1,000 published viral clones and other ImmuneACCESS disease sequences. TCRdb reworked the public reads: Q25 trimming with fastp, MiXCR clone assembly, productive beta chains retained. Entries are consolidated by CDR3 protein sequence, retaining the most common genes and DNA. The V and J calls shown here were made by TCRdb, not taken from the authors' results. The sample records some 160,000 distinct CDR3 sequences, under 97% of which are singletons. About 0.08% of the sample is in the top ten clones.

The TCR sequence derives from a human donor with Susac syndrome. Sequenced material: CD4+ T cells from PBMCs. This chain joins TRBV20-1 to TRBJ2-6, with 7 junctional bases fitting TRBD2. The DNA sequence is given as TGCAGTGCTCCGCGGGAGAACCTTCGTGGGGCCAACGTCCTGACTTTC. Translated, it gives CSAPRENLRGANVLTF.